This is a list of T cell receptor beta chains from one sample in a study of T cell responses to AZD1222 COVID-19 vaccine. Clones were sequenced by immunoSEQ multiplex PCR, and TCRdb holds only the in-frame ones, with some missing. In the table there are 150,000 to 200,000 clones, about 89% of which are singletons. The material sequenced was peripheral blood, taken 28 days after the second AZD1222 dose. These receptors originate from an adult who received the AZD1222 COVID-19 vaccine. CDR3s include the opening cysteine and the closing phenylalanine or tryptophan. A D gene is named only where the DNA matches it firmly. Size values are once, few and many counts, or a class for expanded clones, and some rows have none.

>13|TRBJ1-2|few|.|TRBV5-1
CASSITPNYGYTF
TGCGCCAGCAGCATAACCCCAAACTATGGCTACACCTTC
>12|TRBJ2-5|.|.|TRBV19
CASSSGGETQYF
TGTGCCAGTAGTTCTGGGGGCGAGACCCAGTACTTC
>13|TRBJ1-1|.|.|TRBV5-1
CASKVLGNTEAFF
TGCGCCAGCAAGGTTTTGGGGAACACTGAAGCTTTCTTT
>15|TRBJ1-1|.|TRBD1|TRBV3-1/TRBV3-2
CASSQGDRGVPEAFF
TGTGCCAGCAGCCAGGGGGACAGGGGTGTACCTGAAGCTTTCTTT
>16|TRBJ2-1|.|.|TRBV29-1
CSVEAGFRGGSNEQFF
TGCAGCGTTGAAGCGGGATTCAGGGGAGGCAGCAATGAGCAGTTCTTC
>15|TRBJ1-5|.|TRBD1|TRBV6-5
CASSRDRGGNQPQHF
TGTGCCAGCAGTAGAGACAGGGGAGGCAATCAGCCCCAGCATTTT
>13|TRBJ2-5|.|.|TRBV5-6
CASSFSAGETQYF
TGTGCCAGCAGCTTTTCAGCGGGAGAGACCCAGTACTTC
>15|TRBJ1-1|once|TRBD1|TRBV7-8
CASSLALGTVVEAFF
TGTGCCAGCAGCTTAGCGCTAGGGACAGTAGTCGAAGCTTTCTTT
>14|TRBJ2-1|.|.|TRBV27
CASRGWGAGHEQFF
TGTGCCAGCAGGGGTTGGGGGGCGGGTCATGAGCAGTTCTTC
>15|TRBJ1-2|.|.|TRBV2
CASSVHSAANYGYTF
TGTGCCAGCAGTGTGCATAGCGCAGCCAACTATGGCTACACCTTC
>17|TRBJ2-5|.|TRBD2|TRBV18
CASSPIGTGGIQETQYF
TGTGCCAGCTCACCTATCGGGACGGGAGGGATCCAAGAGACCCAGTACTTC
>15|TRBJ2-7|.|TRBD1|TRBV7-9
CASSLVGQATYEQYF
TGTGCCAGCAGCTTAGTGGGACAGGCAACCTACGAGCAGTACTTC
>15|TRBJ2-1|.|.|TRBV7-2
CASSLSRRNNNEQFF
TGTGCCAGCAGCTTATCTAGACGTAATAACAATGAGCAGTTCTTC
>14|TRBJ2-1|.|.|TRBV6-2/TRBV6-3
CASSYSRVSDEQFF
TGTGCCAGCAGTTACTCGAGGGTAAGCGATGAGCAGTTCTTC
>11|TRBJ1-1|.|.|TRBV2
CASSEYVEAFF
TGTGCCAGCAGTGAATACGTTGAAGCTTTCTTT
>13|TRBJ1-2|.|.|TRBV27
CASSFFRHYGYTF
TGTGCCAGCAGTTTTTTTCGACACTATGGCTACACCTTC
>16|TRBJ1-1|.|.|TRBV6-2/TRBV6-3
CASSYGGSVRDTEAFF
TGTGCCAGCAGTTACGGGGGGAGCGTTAGAGACACTGAAGCTTTCTTT
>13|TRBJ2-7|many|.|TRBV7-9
CASREGLEYEQYF
TGTGCCAGCAGGGAGGGGCTAGAGTACGAGCAGTACTTC
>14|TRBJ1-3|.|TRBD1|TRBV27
CASSQGASGNTIYF
TGTGCCAGCTCCCAGGGGGCCTCTGGAAACACCATATATTTT
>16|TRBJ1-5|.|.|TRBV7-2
CASSLDSSGIPRPQHF
TGTGCCAGCAGCTTAGATTCGTCAGGGATCCCCCGGCCCCAGCATTTT
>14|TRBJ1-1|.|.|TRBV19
CASRLTTGRTEAFF
TGTGCCAGTAGACTTACGACAGGTCGGACTGAAGCTTTCTTT
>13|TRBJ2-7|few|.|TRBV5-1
CASSLGWTYEQYF
TGCGCCAGCAGCTTGGGGTGGACCTACGAGCAGTACTTC
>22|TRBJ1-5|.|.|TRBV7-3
CASSWGPPPIAGHWPSHQPQHF
TGTGCCAGCAGCTGGGGCCCCCCCCCTATTGCAGGGCACTGGCCCTCACATCAGCCCCAGCATTTT
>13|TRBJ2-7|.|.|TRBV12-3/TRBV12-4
CASKGRGSGEQYF
TGTGCCAGCAAGGGCAGGGGATCGGGGGAGCAGTACTTC
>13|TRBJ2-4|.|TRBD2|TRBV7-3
CASSSAAGDIQYF
TGTGCCAGCAGCTCCGCAGCGGGGGACATTCAGTACTTC
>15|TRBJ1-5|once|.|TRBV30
CAWSEDNHSNQPQHF
TGTGCCTGGAGCGAGGACAACCATAGCAATCAGCCCCAGCATTTT
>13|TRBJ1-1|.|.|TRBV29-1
CSVALTGNTEAFF
TGCAGCGTGGCCCTTACAGGGAACACTGAAGCTTTCTTT
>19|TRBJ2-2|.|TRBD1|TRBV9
CASSFDQGALSPGAGELFF
TGTGCCAGCAGCTTTGACCAGGGGGCGCTGAGTCCCGGCGCCGGGGAGCTGTTTTTT
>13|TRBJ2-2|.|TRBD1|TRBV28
CASRRQGSGELFF
TGTGCCAGCAGAAGACAGGGGTCCGGGGAGCTGTTTTTT
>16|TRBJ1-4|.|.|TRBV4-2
CASSQGGTGAEEKLFF
TGTGCCAGCAGCCAAGGAGGTACAGGAGCGGAAGAAAAACTGTTTTTT
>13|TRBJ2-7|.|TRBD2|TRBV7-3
CASSPSRGDEQYF
TGTGCCAGCAGCCCCTCTCGGGGGGACGAGCAGTACTTC
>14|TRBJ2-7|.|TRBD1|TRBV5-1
CASSFDRDGREQYF
TGCGCCAGCAGCTTTGACAGGGACGGACGGGAGCAGTACTTC
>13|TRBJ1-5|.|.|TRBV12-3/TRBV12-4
CASSLSPGQPQHF
TGTGCCAGCAGTTTAAGCCCGGGCCAGCCCCAGCATTTT
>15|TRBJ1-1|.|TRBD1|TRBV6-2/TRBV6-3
CASSPEDRRNTEAFF
TGTGCCAGCAGTCCCGAGGACAGGAGGAACACTGAAGCTTTCTTT
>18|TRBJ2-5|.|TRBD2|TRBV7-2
CASSRSYGGLAGKETQYF
TGTGCCAGCAGCCGCTCCTATGGGGGACTAGCGGGGAAGGAGACCCAGTACTTC
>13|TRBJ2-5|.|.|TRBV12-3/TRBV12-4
CATRRDYQETQYF
TGTGCCACCCGAAGGGACTACCAAGAGACCCAGTACTTC
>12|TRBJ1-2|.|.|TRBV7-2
CASSLDSYGYTF
TGTGCCAGCAGCTTAGACAGTTATGGCTACACCTTC
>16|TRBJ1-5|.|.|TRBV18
CASSRSQIGGNQPQHF
TGTGCCAGCTCACGCTCCCAGATAGGAGGCAATCAGCCCCAGCATTTT
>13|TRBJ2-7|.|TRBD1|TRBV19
CASRSTGSYEQYF
TGTGCCAGTCGTTCGACAGGGTCCTACGAGCAGTACTTC
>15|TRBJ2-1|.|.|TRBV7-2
CASSLGGVSYNEQFF
TGTGCCAGCAGCTTAGGGGGGGTATCCTACAATGAGCAGTTCTTC
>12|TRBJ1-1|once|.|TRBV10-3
CAIRDRHTEAFF
TGTGCCATCAGAGACAGACACACTGAAGCTTTCTTT
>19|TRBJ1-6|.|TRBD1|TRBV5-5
CASSPNRGPLSYNLSPLHF
TGTGCCAGCAGCCCTAACAGGGGACCATTAAGTTACAACCTTTCACCCCTCCACTTT
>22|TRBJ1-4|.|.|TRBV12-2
CASRLVGYAQGRGETANEKLFF
TGTGCAAGTCGCTTAGTAGGGTACGCGCAGGGCCGAGGGGAAACGGCTAATGAAAAACTGTTTTTT
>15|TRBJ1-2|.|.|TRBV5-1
CASSLAGTDRYGYTF
TGCGCCAGCAGCTTGGCCGGGACCGACCGCTATGGCTACACCTTC